The count of the clone carrying this T cell receptor beta chain is one. Its antigen is not identified. This entry comes from a study of shared clonotypes between healthy human individuals. Study-level findings and limits: When naive CD4 clonotypes were compared across a handful of donors, around 5% were shared.

The naive CD8 fraction comprised CD45RO-negative cells positively selected for CCR7 and excluded terminally differentiated effector memory CD45RA+ cells. V was cut by 5 bases and J by 1 base, with 21 bases left in between. This CDR3 spans 17 amino acids. The germline V gene encodes CDR1 MDHEN and CDR2 SYDVKM. Only in-frame clones appear in the TCRdb table, and some are missing; sequencing was by immunoSEQ multiplex PCR. This sample has over 2 million clones, with about 95% found just once. The chain has TRBV28 and TRBJ2-7; D unresolved. This sequence was found in a man between 18 and 35 years old in good health. Input material: naive CD8+ T cells sorted from blood. The CDR3 here is CASSHTAEGPYSYEQYF. The CDR3 coding sequence is TGTGCCAGCAGTCATACTGCCGAAGGGCCATATTCCTACGAGCAGTACTTC.